This T cell receptor beta chain was captured in a study of sequential checkpoint blockade in melanoma. Germline trimming cut 6 bases from V and 6 bases from J; bases unmatched to any gene: 7. CDR3 length: 13 amino acids. Germline V gives CDR1 MNHGY, CDR2 SAAAGT. Sequenced by immunoSEQ multiplex PCR; TCRdb stores in-frame clones only, minus some. The data hold 10,000 to 15,000 clones, with 21% observed a single time. Described treatment: randomized to nivolumab then ipilimumab (arm A) or the reverse (arm B). This clonotype originated in a human donor with melanoma. The sequencing used tumor tissue (inferred from file names), collected from a patient given nivolumab and ipilimumab in sequence. V and J are TRBV6-8 and TRBJ2-7; 8 nucleotides line up with TRBD1. The CDR3 DNA follows: TGTGCCAGCAGATGGACAGGGTCCCTCGAGCAGTACTTC. Translating gives CASRWTGSLEQYF.